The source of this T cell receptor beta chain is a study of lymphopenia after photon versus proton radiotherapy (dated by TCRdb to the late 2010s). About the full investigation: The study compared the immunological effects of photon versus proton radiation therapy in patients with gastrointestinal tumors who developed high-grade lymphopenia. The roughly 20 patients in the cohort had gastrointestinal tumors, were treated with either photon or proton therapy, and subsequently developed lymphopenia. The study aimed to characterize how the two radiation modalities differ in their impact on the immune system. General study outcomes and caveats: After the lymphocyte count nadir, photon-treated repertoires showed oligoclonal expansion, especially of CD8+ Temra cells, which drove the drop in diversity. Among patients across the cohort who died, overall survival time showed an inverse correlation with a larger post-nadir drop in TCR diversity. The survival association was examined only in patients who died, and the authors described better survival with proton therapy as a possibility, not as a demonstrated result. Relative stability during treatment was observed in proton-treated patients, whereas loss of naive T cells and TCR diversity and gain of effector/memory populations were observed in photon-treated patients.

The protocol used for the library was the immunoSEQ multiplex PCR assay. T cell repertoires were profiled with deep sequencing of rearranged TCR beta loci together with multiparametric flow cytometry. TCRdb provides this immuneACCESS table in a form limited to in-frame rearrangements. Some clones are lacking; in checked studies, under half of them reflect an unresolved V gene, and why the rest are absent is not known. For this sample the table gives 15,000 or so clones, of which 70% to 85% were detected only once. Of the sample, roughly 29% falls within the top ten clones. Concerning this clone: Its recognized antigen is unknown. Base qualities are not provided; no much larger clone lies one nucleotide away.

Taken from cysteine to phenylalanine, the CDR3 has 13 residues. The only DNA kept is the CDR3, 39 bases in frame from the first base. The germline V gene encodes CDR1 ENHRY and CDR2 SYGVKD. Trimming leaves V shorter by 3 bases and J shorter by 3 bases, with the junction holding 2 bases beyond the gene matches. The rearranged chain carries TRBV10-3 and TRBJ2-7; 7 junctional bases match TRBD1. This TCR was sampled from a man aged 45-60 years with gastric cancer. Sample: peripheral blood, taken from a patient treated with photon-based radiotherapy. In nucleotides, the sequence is TGTGCCATCAGTGAAGCAGGGGGCTACGAGCAGTACTTC. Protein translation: CAISEAGGYEQYF.